A single sample gave rise to the 31 T cell receptor beta chains below, sequenced in a study of cytomegalovirus exposure and HLA in healthy donors. The PCR ran on 60 Vbeta and 13 Jbeta primers. Profiling relied on immunoSEQ multiplex PCR, and the TCRdb table lists in-frame clones only, not all of them. The sample lists roughly 220,000 clones; roughly 80% were seen once. The sample taken for sequencing was PBMCs. These receptors were collected from a man between 25 and 39 years old in good health and CMV-seronegative.

The chain joins TRBV25-1 to TRBJ2-3, with TRBD1 as a possible D gene (6 bases). V was shortened by 6 bases and J by 3 bases, with 16 bases between the two germline ends. The length of the CDR3 is 15 residues. Germline-derived CDR1 and CDR2 are MGHDK and SYGVNS. Here the CDR3 reads CASRTRVGTTDTQYF. The CDR3 DNA reads as TGTGCCAGCAGAACCAGGGTAGGGACAACAGATACGCAGTATTTT.

J is TRBJ2-7 and V is TRBV27; 10 nucleotides align to TRBD1. J was trimmed by 3 bases and V by 4 bases; bases with no gene match: 12. The V gene's germline CDR1 is MNHEY and CDR2 SMNVEV (reference sequence). The CDR3 is 17 amino acids. The CDR3 bases are TGTGCCAGCAGTTCTTTACGGACAGGGGGAACCTTCTACGAGCAGTACTTC. Encoded protein: CASSSLRTGGTFYEQYF.

The chain links TRBV28 to TRBJ1-1, with a tentative D call TRBD1 (5 bases). Per the germline V gene, CDR1 is MDHEN and CDR2 is SYDVKM. V shed 5 bases and J shed 0 bases, with 13 bases lying between them. The CDR3 has 15 residues. CDR3 amino acids: CASSPSGGVNTEAFF. As DNA, the CDR3 is TGTGCCAGCAGTCCCTCGGGGGGGGTGAACACTGAAGCTTTCTTT.

This clone was detected only a few times. The chain carries TRBV28 and TRBJ1-5; possibly TRBD1 for D (5 bases). V was cut by 3 bases and J by 7 bases, with 10 bases left in between. The CDR3 contains 13 residues. CDR1 and CDR2 (germline): MDHEN, SYDVKM. This chain's CDR3 is CASSFWGVQPQHF. DNA of the CDR3: TGTGCCAGCAGTTTTTGGGGGGTACAGCCCCAGCATTTT.

The V call is TRBV6-1, the J call TRBJ1-6; D gene ambiguous. This CDR3 has 13 amino acids. Germline V gives CDR1 MNHNS, CDR2 SASEGT. V lost 0 bases and J 14 bases, leaving 11 bases between the germline ends. CDR3 amino acids: CASSEAFLRALHF. The CDR3 bases are TGTGCCAGCAGTGAAGCCTTTCTTCGAGCCCTCCACTTT.

V usage is TRBV6-5 and J usage is TRBJ2-3; TRBD1 agrees at 7 bases. The germline V gene has CDR1 MNHEY and CDR2 SVGAGI. The J segment lost 2 bases and the V segment lost 9 bases, leaving 8 bases of the junction unmatched. The CDR3 is 14 residues long. In DNA, the CDR3 is TGTGCCAGTACACGGGACAGATCCACAGATACGCAGTATTTT. Protein: CASTRDRSTDTQYF.

The gene calls are TRBV19 and TRBJ1-1, with TRBD1 identical over 8 bases. This CDR3 spans 14 amino acids. V trimming: 6 bases; J trimming: 3 bases; junction bases outside the gene matches: 6. Germline lookup yields CDR1 LNHDA and CDR2 SQIVND (reference sequence). Here the CDR3 DNA reads TGTGCCAGTAGCTCGACAGGGGTGGACACTGAAGCTTTCTTT. This gives the protein CASSSTGVDTEAFF.

This clone was counted only a few times. The rearrangement joins TRBV19 to TRBJ2-1; the match to TRBD2 covers 9 bases. The CDR3 consists of 15 residues. V dropped 1 base and J dropped 6; count of bases not matched to a gene: 4. Germline V gene lookup returns CDR1 LNHDA and CDR2 SQIVND (reference sequence). The CDR3 loop is CASSIVRGGGNEQFF. The CDR3 DNA follows: TGTGCCAGTAGTATAGTGCGGGGGGGCGGCAATGAGCAGTTCTTC.

This chain links TRBV2 with TRBJ2-7; possibly TRBD2 for D (5 bases). Germline assignment: CDR1 SNHLY and CDR2 FYNNEI. The CDR3 runs to 15 residues. V shed 4 bases and J shed 0 bases, with 13 bases lying between them. The CDR3 bases are TGTGCCAGCAGTGTTCTTGGACTGTCCTCCTACGAGCAGTACTTC. It encodes CASSVLGLSSYEQYF.

The gene calls are TRBV5-4 and TRBJ1-4; 7 positions agree with TRBD1. Per germline, CDR1 SGHNT and CDR2 YYREEE (reference sequence). The CDR3 totals 15 residues. Trimming cost V 0 bases and J 3 bases; bases outside gene matches: 2. CDR3 loop: CASSLEGAANEKLFF. CDR3 coding DNA: TGTGCCAGCAGCTTGGAGGGGGCGGCTAATGAAAAACTGTTTTTT.

The chain uses TRBV23-1 and TRBJ1-2; D is unresolved. TRBV23-1 is designated an ORF whose function remains uncertain. The V end lost 0 bases, the J end lost 3 bases, and 17 bases lay between the germline ends. The CDR3 length is 17 residues. CDR3 DNA: TGCGCCAGCAGTCAATCTGTATCATTTGAGAATTACTATGGCTACACCTTC. It specifies CASSQSVSFENYYGYTF.

V and J are TRBV5-4 and TRBJ2-5; 7 bases agree with TRBD1. This CDR3 comprises 17 residues. The ends lost 1 base at V and 5 bases at J; junction bases unmatched: 14. Germline V lookup: CDR1 SGHNT, CDR2 YYREEE (reference sequence). This chain's CDR3 is CASSLPNRQGRAETQYF. The CDR3 DNA reads TGTGCCAGCAGCTTGCCAAACCGACAGGGCCGGGCGGAGACCCAGTACTTC. Combining the CDR3 with reference TRBV5-4 and TRBJ2-5 gives the whole variable domain ETGVTQSPTHLIKTRGQQVTLRCSSQSGHNTVSWYQQALGQGPQFIFQYYREEENGRGNFPPRFSGLQFPNYSSELNVNALELDDSALYLCASSLPNRQGRAETQYFGPGTRLLVL.

The chain couples TRBV2 to TRBJ1-2, with D maybe TRBD1 (5 bases). Germline loops: CDR1 SNHLY, CDR2 FYNNEI. The CDR3 runs to 13 residues. The germline V and J ends were trimmed by 4 bases and 8 bases, with 14 bases remaining between them. CDR3: CASSVVARGGYTF. The CDR3 DNA is TGTGCCAGCAGTGTGGTCGCTCGGGGGGGCTACACCTTC.

The chain couples TRBV5-8 to TRBJ1-5; D call uncertain. Looked up from germline, CDR1 is SGHTS and CDR2 is YDEGEE. V lost 6 bases to trimming and J lost 5 bases, with 6 bases between them. The CDR3 consists of 11 residues. CDR3 residues: CASTPDQPQHF. The DNA for the CDR3 is TGTGCCAGCACCCCGGATCAGCCCCAGCATTTT. The variable domain in full, with the rest retrieved from reference TRBV5-8 and TRBJ1-5, is EAGVTQSPTHLIKTRGQQATLRCSPISGHTSVYWYQQALGLGLQFLLWYDEGEERNRGNFPPRFSGRQFPNYSSELNVNALELEDSALYLCASTPDQPQHFGDGTRLSIL.

This clone has a single count. The rearrangement uses TRBV27 and TRBJ2-1; D gene ambiguous. From germline, CDR1 is MNHEY and CDR2 SMNVEV (reference sequence). Trimming left V 5 bases short and J 5 bases short, with 22 bases between. The CDR3 is 17 amino acids. The CDR3 protein is CASSPYPTESANNEQFF. The DNA for the CDR3 is TGTGCCAGCAGTCCTTACCCGACTGAATCTGCGAACAATGAGCAGTTCTTC.

Notes on this clone: A read error may account for a junction end that differs from germline. The gene calls are TRBV7-7 and TRBJ1-1; unclear D gene. Germline V gives CDR1 SSHAT, CDR2 FNYEAQ (reference sequence). The CDR3 is 13 amino acids. The CDR3 is CASSLSVNTEAFF. The CDR3, as DNA: TGTGCTAGCAGCTTATCAGTGAACACTGAAGCTTTCTTT.

The chain has TRBV28 and TRBJ2-1, with 9 bases identical to TRBD1. The germline CDR1 and CDR2 sequences are MDHEN and SYDVKM. The CDR3 extends over 15 amino acids. Trimming took 4 bases from V and 4 from J; bases not matched to a gene: 5. CDR3 amino acids: CASSSGQGAYNEQFF. CDR3 sequence (DNA): TGTGCCAGCAGTTCGGGACAGGGTGCTTACAATGAGCAGTTCTTC.

The chain joins TRBV6-1 to TRBJ1-2; D is possibly TRBD1 (5 bases). Trimming stripped 4 bases from V and 5 bases from J, with 11 bases between. The CDR3 is 13 residues long. CDR1 and CDR2 from the germline V gene are MNHNS and SASEGT. The DNA for the CDR3 is TGTGCCAGCAGTGGACAGCCCCTATATGGCTACACCTTC. Translated: CASSGQPLYGYTF.

This sequence joins TRBV2 and TRBJ2-3, with TRBD1 as a possible D gene (5 bases). V lost 7 bases, J lost 2 bases, and 13 bases lay in between. The CDR3 length is 14 residues. Germline values: CDR1 SNHLY, CDR2 FYNNEI. CDR3 DNA: TGTGCCAGCAAACGTACAGGACCCACAGATACGCAGTATTTT. As protein: CASKRTGPTDTQYF.

The chain links TRBV19 to TRBJ1-1; 9 bases map to TRBD1. Germline assignment: CDR1 LNHDA and CDR2 SQIVND (reference sequence). The trim removed 6 bases at V and 1 base at J, leaving 6 bases unmatched. The CDR3 loop spans 15 amino acids. The CDR3 nucleotides are TGTGCCAGTAGGTCTCCGGGACAGGGGAACACTGAAGCTTTCTTT. This sequence encodes CASRSPGQGNTEAFF.

This clone was seen a single time. The chain is built from TRBV27 and TRBJ1-2, with 7 bases lining up with TRBD1. The CDR3 consists of 16 residues. V lost 4 bases and J lost 4; bases outside the gene matches: 12. Looked up from germline, CDR1 is MNHEY and CDR2 is SMNVEV (reference sequence). CDR3 sequence: CASSSLGGGWGYGYTF. The CDR3 bases are TGTGCCAGCAGTTCACTAGGAGGGGGCTGGGGCTATGGCTACACCTTC.

The genes are TRBV7-3 and TRBJ2-1; D possibly corresponds to TRBD1 (6 bases). Germline V CDR1 and CDR2: SGHTA, FQGTGA. The length of the CDR3 is 13 residues. V lost 0 bases and J 6 bases, leaving 6 bases between the germline ends. The CDR3 sequence: CASSLTGANEQFF. The CDR3, as DNA: TGTGCCAGCAGCTTAACGGGGGCCAATGAGCAGTTCTTC. The full variable domain, its missing parts supplied by reference TRBV7-3 and TRBJ2-1, is GAGVSQTPSNKVTEKGKYVELRCDPISGHTALYWYRQSLGQGPEFLIYFQGTGAADDSGLPNDRFFAVRPEGSVSTLKIQRTERGDSAVYLCASSLTGANEQFFGPGTRLTVL.

Remarks on this clone: An end of the junction does not agree with germline; a read error may underlie this. This rearrangement joins TRBV9 to TRBJ1-6, with a weak D call TRBD1 (5 bases). There are 15 residues in the CDR3. Germline V lookup: CDR1 SGDLS, CDR2 YYNGEE. The DNA of the CDR3 is TGTGCCAGCAGCGTAGGATCAGGGAATAATCCACCCCTCCACTTT. Translation gives CASSVGSGNNPPLHF.

V usage is TRBV6-5 and J usage is TRBJ1-6, with 8 bases that match TRBD1. The CDR3 covers 15 residues. Germline values: CDR1 MNHEY, CDR2 SVGAGI. Trimming took 5 bases from V and 7 from J; bases not matched to a gene: 7. DNA of the CDR3: TGTGCCAGCAGTCCAGGGGGCGCACAAAATTCACCCCTCCACTTT. Translating gives CASSPGGAQNSPLHF.

The chain employs TRBV2 and TRBJ1-2, with D unclear. V was pared by 1 base and J by 4 bases, with 7 bases between. CDR1 and CDR2 from the germline V gene are SNHLY and FYNNEI. The CDR3 consists of 13 residues. CDR3 amino acids: CASSEDPGYGYTF. The CDR3 DNA follows: TGTGCCAGCAGTGAAGACCCCGGCTATGGCTACACCTTC.

The rearrangement joins TRBV4-1 to TRBJ1-4; weak D call: TRBD1 (6 bases). The CDR3 loop spans 17 amino acids. V shed 4 bases and J shed 3 bases, with 18 bases lying between them. Germline V gives CDR1 MGHRA, CDR2 YSYEKL. This CDR3 reads CASSLMVPGGPNEKLFF. The CDR3 region has the DNA TGCGCCAGCAGCCTGATGGTGCCGGGGGGCCCTAATGAAAAACTGTTTTTT.

This clone was observed a few times. The J gene is TRBJ1-1, the V gene TRBV6-5; 9 bases are shared with TRBD1. Trimming at V came to 2 bases and at J to 2 bases, leaving 3 bases not matched to a gene. CDR1 MNHEY and CDR2 SVGAGI come from the germline V gene. This CDR3 spans 15 amino acids. The CDR3, as DNA: TGTGCCAGCAGTTACGGACAGGGGCATAACACTGAAGCTTTCTTT. It codes for CASSYGQGHNTEAFF.

This chain joins TRBV5-1 and TRBJ2-7; 8 nucleotides line up with TRBD1. The CDR3 length is 14 residues. V was pared by 4 bases and J by 6 bases, with 9 bases of the junction left unmatched. Per germline, CDR1 SGHRS and CDR2 YFSETQ. The CDR3 bases are TGCGCCAGCAGCACCGGACAGGGAAGTAGCGAGCAGTACTTC. Residues: CASSTGQGSSEQYF.

The rearrangement uses TRBV6-6 and TRBJ2-2; a possible D gene is TRBD1 (5 bases). The V and J ends lost 7 bases and 3 bases respectively, with 12 bases between them. Per germline, CDR1 MNHNY and CDR2 SVGAGI (reference sequence). This CDR3 contains 14 residues. The CDR3: CASTLGHDTGELFF. CDR3 nucleotides: TGTGCCAGCACTCTGGGGCATGACACCGGGGAGCTGTTTTTT.

This clone was observed a single time. The chain is built from TRBV28 and TRBJ2-2; 7 positions agree with TRBD1. Per the germline V gene, CDR1 is MDHEN and CDR2 is SYDVKM. With 5 bases clipped from V and 2 bases from J, the junction kept 8 bases outside the gene matches. The length of the CDR3 is 16 residues. As DNA, the CDR3 is TGTGCCAGCAGTATGATCGACAGGGATAACACCGGGGAGCTGTTTTTT. This sequence encodes CASSMIDRDNTGELFF.

Comments on this clone: A read error may produce the germline difference seen at one junction end. V gene TRBV7-2 combines with J gene TRBJ2-1, with no clear D. CDR3 size: 15 residues. Germline V gene data show CDR1 as SGHTA and CDR2 as FQGNSA. CDR3 nucleotides: TGTGCCAGCAGGTTAGAACGCAGCTCCTACAATGAGCAGTTCTTC. This codes for CASRLERSSYNEQFF.